This T cell receptor beta chain was profiled in a study of blood T cells in healthy people across ages. In germline, CDR1 is SQVTM, CDR2 ANQGSEA. This CDR3 is built from 15 residues. Through a sample-barcoded 5' primer and a J-beta primer mix, a second PCR was run for roughly 7 to 12 cycles. Using its own MiXCR run on the 5' RACE reads, TCRdb lists one record per CDR3 protein. Of fewer than 600,000 distinct CDR3 sequences in the sample, about 25% were seen once. These data were likewise used in another study, on T cells of mothers and their children.

The chain is built from TRBV29-1 and TRBJ2-5; TRBD2 agrees at 9 bases. The J call may be in error: the DNA end matches TRBJ2-7 better. The clonotype originates from a boy aged 2 to 9 in good health. The sample consisted of blood. The CDR3 here is CSVDGLAGYSYEQYF. The CDR3 nucleotides read TGCAGCGTTGATGGGCTAGCGGGATACTCCTACGAGCAGTACTTC.